Described below is a single TCR beta chain sequence and its context. The target antigen is unknown. V was clipped by 3 bases and J by 3 bases, with 19 bases between them. The CDR3 is 17 amino acids. Germline V CDR1 and CDR2: SGHRS, YFSETQ. These data belong to a study of T cells after yellow fever vaccination. Study details: SMART-Seq v4 Ultra Low Input handled preparation of low-cell-number fractions.

Study-level results: Reappearance after the booster was seen for most primary-vaccination clones, at 95% to 96% CD4 and roughly 90% CD8. Clonotypes shared by both compartments, CD4 and CD8, made up a small share.

A 5'RACE template-switching step, the method used to make TCR cDNA, added a universal primer site and UMIs. A single record per CDR3 protein comes from TCRdb applying MiXCR to the 5' RACE reads. The table shows roughly 520,000 distinct CDR3 sequences, with less than 25% occurring only once. V gene TRBV5-1 combines with J gene TRBJ2-1; perhaps D is TRBD1 or TRBD2 (5 bases each). The sequence was collected from a man aged 18-30 years who received the YFV17D yellow fever vaccine. This specimen consisted of PBMCs, obtained roughly 20 days after the first yellow fever vaccination. Written as DNA, the CDR3 is TGCGCCAGCAGCTATACCCGGGACCCAACAGTCTACAATGAGCAGTTCTTC. Its protein product is CASSYTRDPTVYNEQFF.